This T cell receptor (beta chain) appears in the sequencing data of a study of Ad26.COV2.S vaccination and SARS-CoV-2 variants. Study information: Administration of Ad26.COV2.S was intramuscular, either once or twice 56 days apart. Study observations and caveats: Placebo recipients trailed vaccine recipients in spike-specific TCR breadth. Reported post-vaccination CD8+ and CD4+ T cell responses to spike showed substantial breadth. Assessments of TCR breadth and depth may have underestimated the total T cell responses.

Here immunoSEQ multiplex PCR was the method, and the copy in TCRdb shows in-frame clones only, minus some. The data show 350,000 to 450,000 clones, under 90% seen once. Worth noting for this clone: Antigen specificity is unknown.

The CDR3 loop spans 13 amino acids. Germline CDR1 reads SGHNT; CDR2 reads YENEEA. Trimming took off 1 base at V and 7 bases at J, with 11 bases between the two ends. The treatment was: around 19 received Ad26.COV2.S at low or high dose, single or two shots; about 5 received placebo; per-sample allocation not given. Sampling was done on day 63 after the first vaccine or placebo injection. V gene TRBV11-3 combines with J gene TRBJ2-7; D is unclear. The sequence came from a person between 18 and 59 years old who received the Ad26.COV2.S COVID-19 vaccine or a placebo. This sample comprised peripheral blood, obtained in a trial of Ad26.COV2.S vaccine versus placebo. The CDR3, as DNA: TGTGCCAGCAGCTTAGGATCGGAGAGAGAGCAGTACTTC. Amino acid sequence: CASSLGSEREQYF.